One and the same sample provided the 2 T cell receptor beta chains below, sequenced in a study of T cell responses to AZD1222 COVID-19 vaccine. Using immunoSEQ multiplex PCR, the repertoire was profiled, and TCRdb retains in-frame clones only, with some absent. Of about 90,000 clones detected, about 85% appear once; the ten largest clones hold around 5%. The sequences come from peripheral blood, collected 28 days after the second AZD1222 dose. The source of these receptors is an adult who received the AZD1222 COVID-19 vaccine.

This rearrangement joins TRBV28 to TRBJ1-4; no reliable D call. V shed 5 bases and J shed 6 bases, with 7 bases lying between them. The CDR3 totals 12 residues. Germline assignment: CDR1 MDHEN and CDR2 SYDVKM. DNA for the CDR3: TGTGCCAGCAGTCAATGGGATGAAAAACTGTTTTTT. Amino acid sequence: CASSQWDEKLFF. Looking up the rest from reference TRBV28 and TRBJ1-4 gives the full variable domain: DVKVTQSSRYLVKRTGEKVFLECVQDMDHENMFWYRQDPGLGLRLIYFSYDVKMKEKGDIPEGYSVSREKKERFSLILESASTNQTSMYLCASSQWDEKLFFGSGTQLSVL.

The rearrangement links TRBV29-1 to TRBJ2-3; D remains unclear. V lost 6 bases, J lost 5 bases, and 9 bases lay in between. Germline V CDR1 and CDR2: SQVTM, ANQGSEA. The CDR3 contains 11 residues. In nucleotides, the CDR3 is TGCAGCGTCCTATTAGGAGATACGCAGTATTTT. Its translation is CSVLLGDTQYF.